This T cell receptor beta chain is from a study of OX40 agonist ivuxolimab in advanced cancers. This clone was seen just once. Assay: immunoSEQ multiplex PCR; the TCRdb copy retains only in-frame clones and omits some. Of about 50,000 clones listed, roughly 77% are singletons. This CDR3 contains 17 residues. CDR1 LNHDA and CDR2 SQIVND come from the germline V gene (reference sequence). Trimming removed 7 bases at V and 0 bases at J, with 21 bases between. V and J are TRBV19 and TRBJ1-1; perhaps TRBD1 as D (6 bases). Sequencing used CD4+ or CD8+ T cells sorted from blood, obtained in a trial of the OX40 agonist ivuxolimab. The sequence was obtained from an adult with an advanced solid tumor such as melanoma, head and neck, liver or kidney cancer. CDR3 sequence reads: CASNPDRPGGMNTEAFF. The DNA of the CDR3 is TGTGCCAGTAATCCGGACAGACCTGGTGGTATGAACACTGAAGCTTTCTTT.